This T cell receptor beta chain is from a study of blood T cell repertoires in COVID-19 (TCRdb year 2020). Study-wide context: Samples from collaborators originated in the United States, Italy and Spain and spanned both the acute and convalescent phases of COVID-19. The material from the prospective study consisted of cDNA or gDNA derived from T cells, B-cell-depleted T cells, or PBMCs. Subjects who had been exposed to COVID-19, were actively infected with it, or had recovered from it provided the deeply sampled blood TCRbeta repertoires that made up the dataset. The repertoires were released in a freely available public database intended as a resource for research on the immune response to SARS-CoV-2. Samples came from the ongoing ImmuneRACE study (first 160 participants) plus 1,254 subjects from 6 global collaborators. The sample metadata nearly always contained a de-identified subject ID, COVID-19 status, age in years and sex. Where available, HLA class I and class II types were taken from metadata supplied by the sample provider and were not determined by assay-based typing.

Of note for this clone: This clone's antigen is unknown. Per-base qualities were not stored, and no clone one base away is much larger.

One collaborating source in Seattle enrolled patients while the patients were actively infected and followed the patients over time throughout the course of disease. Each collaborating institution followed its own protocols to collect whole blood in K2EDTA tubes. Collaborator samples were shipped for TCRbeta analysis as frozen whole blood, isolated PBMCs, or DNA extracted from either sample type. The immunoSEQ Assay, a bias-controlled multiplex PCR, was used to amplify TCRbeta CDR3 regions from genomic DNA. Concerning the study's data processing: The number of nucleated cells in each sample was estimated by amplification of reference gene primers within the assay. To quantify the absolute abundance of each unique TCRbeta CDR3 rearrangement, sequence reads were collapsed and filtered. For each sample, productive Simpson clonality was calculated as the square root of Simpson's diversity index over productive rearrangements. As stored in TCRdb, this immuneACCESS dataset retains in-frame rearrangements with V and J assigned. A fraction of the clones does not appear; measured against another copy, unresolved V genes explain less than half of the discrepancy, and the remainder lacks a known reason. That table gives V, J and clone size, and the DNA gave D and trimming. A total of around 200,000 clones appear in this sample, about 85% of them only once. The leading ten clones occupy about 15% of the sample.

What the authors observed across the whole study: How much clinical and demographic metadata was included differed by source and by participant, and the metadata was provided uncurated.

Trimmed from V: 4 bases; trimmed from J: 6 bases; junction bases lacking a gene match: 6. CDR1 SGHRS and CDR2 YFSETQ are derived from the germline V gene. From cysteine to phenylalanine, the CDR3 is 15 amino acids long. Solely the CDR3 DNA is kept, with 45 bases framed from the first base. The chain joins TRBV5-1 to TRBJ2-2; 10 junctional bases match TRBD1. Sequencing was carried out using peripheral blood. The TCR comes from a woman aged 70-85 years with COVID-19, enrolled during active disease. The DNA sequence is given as TGCGCCAGCAGCATGGGCGGGACAGGGGCCGGGGAGCTGTTTTTT. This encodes CASSMGGTGAGELFF.